The 12 T cell receptor beta chains below were found in one sample sequenced in a study of blood T cell repertoires in COVID-19. The table came from immunoSEQ multiplex PCR; TCRdb's copy has only in-frame clones and leaves some out. The profile covers about 260,000 clones, with 70% to 90% appearing a single time and over 0.55% taken by the ten largest. The sequencing input was peripheral blood. These TCRs come from a human donor in a cohort sampled during active COVID-19.

This sequence joins TRBV28 and TRBJ1-5, with TRBD1 as a possible D gene (6 bases). Trimming removed 2 bases at V and 7 bases at J, with 15 bases between. The CDR3 runs to 15 residues. Looked up from germline, CDR1 is MDHEN and CDR2 is SYDVKM. The CDR3 DNA reads as TGTGCCAGCAGTTTAGGTACTCAGGGGCAACAGCCCCAGCATTTT. Protein product: CASSLGTQGQQPQHF.

This clone was recorded only once. The CDR3 is CASSFRRGPSSGANVLTF. The CDR3 DNA follows: TGTGCCAGCAGCTTTAGGAGGGGCCCTAGCTCTGGGGCCAACGTCCTGACTTTC. This chain links TRBV11-2 with TRBJ2-6, with TRBD2 as a possible D gene (6 bases). Trimming stripped 3 bases from V and 0 bases from J, with 15 bases between. The germline CDR1 and CDR2 sequences are SGHAT and FQNNGV. The CDR3 sequence is 18 residues long.

The rearrangement uses TRBV6-6 and TRBJ2-2; 7 nucleotides align to TRBD1. CDR1 is MNHNY, CDR2 SVGAGI, per germline (reference sequence). The CDR3 has 16 residues. J was trimmed by 7 bases and V by 2 bases; bases with no gene match: 10. In DNA, the CDR3 is TGTGCCAGCAGTTACAAACGGGGACAGCTGGGCGGGGAGCTGTTTTTT. This encodes CASSYKRGQLGGELFF.

The gene calls are TRBV10-3 and TRBJ2-3, with 12 bases matching TRBD2. CDR3 size: 19 residues. Germline trimming cut 6 bases from V and 1 base from J; bases unmatched to any gene: 14. Germline lookup yields CDR1 ENHRY and CDR2 SYGVKD. CDR3 sequence reads: CAIRETGLAGLEGTDTQYF. In nucleotides, the CDR3 is TGTGCCATCAGGGAAACCGGACTAGCGGGACTTGAGGGCACAGATACGCAGTATTTT.

V usage is TRBV28 and J usage is TRBJ1-3; no definite D call. CDR1 and CDR2 from the germline V gene are MDHEN and SYDVKM. This CDR3 has 17 amino acids. V shed 2 bases and J shed 1 base, with 15 bases lying between them. The CDR3 DNA reads as TGTGCCAGCAGTTTAAGTATTAGGGCGGGGTCTGGAAACACCATATATTTT. It specifies CASSLSIRAGSGNTIYF.

The chain joins TRBV4-2 to TRBJ2-7, with no clear D. Trimming cost V 4 bases and J 4 bases, with 11 bases left between them. The CDR3 is made up of 13 amino acids. Looked up from germline, CDR1 is LGHNA and CDR2 is YNFKEQ. In nucleotides, the CDR3 is TGTGCCAGCAGCCCTGAGCCACGTTACGAGCAGTACTTC. Amino acid sequence: CASSPEPRYEQYF.

This clone was found once. This CDR3 reads CASSLVASVQYF. CDR3 nucleotides: TGTGCCAGCAGTCTTGTGGCTAGCGTCCAGTATTTT. The chain couples TRBV28 to TRBJ2-3, with a weak D call TRBD2 (6 bases). This CDR3 comprises 12 residues. V lost 5 bases and J 12 bases, leaving 15 bases between the germline ends. Germline loops: CDR1 MDHEN, CDR2 SYDVKM.

The chain combines TRBV4-3 with TRBJ1-2; D not certain. The CDR3 extends over 15 amino acids. Germline lookup yields CDR1 LGHNA and CDR2 YSLEER. V lost 1 base to trimming and J lost 2 bases, with 11 bases between them. The CDR3 loop is CASSQALSSNYGYTF. The DNA for the CDR3 is TGCGCCAGCAGCCAAGCATTGAGCTCCAACTATGGCTACACCTTC.

This CDR3 reads CASRPDRGSSYEQYF. The CDR3 DNA sequence: TGTGCCAGCAGGCCCGACAGGGGCAGCTCCTACGAGCAGTACTTC. The chain is built from TRBV7-9 and TRBJ2-7; 8 bases align to TRBD1. V was clipped by 6 bases and J by 0 bases; unmatched bases: 7. This CDR3 is built from 15 residues. Germline values: CDR1 SEHNR, CDR2 FQNEAQ (reference sequence).

V gene TRBV9 combines with J gene TRBJ2-3, with 8 bases aligning to TRBD2. The CDR3 runs to 14 residues. The V segment lost 4 bases and the J segment 3 bases; nucleotides outside the gene matches: 4. Germline assignment: CDR1 SGDLS and CDR2 YYNGEE. The CDR3 sequence is CASSTGTRTDTQYF. The CDR3 DNA is TGTGCCAGCAGCACAGGGACTAGGACAGATACGCAGTATTTT.

The CDR3, as DNA: TGTGCCAGCAGCTTGGGACTAGCGGGGGCCTACGAGCAGTACTTC. Encoded protein: CASSLGLAGAYEQYF. This chain connects TRBV11-3 to TRBJ2-7; TRBD2 aligns across 14 bases. Trimming cost V 3 bases and J 2 bases; bases outside gene matches: 0. CDR3 size: 15 residues. CDR1 SGHNT and CDR2 YENEEA come from the germline V gene.

The rearrangement joins TRBV15 to TRBJ1-5; D gene unclear. The CDR3 has 13 residues. Trimming took 0 bases from V and 4 from J, leaving 4 bases between them. From germline, CDR1 is LNHNV and CDR2 YYDKDF (reference sequence). CDR3 nucleotide sequence: TGTGCCACCAGCAGAGAAATAAATCAGCCCCAGCATTTT. The encoded protein is CATSREINQPQHF.